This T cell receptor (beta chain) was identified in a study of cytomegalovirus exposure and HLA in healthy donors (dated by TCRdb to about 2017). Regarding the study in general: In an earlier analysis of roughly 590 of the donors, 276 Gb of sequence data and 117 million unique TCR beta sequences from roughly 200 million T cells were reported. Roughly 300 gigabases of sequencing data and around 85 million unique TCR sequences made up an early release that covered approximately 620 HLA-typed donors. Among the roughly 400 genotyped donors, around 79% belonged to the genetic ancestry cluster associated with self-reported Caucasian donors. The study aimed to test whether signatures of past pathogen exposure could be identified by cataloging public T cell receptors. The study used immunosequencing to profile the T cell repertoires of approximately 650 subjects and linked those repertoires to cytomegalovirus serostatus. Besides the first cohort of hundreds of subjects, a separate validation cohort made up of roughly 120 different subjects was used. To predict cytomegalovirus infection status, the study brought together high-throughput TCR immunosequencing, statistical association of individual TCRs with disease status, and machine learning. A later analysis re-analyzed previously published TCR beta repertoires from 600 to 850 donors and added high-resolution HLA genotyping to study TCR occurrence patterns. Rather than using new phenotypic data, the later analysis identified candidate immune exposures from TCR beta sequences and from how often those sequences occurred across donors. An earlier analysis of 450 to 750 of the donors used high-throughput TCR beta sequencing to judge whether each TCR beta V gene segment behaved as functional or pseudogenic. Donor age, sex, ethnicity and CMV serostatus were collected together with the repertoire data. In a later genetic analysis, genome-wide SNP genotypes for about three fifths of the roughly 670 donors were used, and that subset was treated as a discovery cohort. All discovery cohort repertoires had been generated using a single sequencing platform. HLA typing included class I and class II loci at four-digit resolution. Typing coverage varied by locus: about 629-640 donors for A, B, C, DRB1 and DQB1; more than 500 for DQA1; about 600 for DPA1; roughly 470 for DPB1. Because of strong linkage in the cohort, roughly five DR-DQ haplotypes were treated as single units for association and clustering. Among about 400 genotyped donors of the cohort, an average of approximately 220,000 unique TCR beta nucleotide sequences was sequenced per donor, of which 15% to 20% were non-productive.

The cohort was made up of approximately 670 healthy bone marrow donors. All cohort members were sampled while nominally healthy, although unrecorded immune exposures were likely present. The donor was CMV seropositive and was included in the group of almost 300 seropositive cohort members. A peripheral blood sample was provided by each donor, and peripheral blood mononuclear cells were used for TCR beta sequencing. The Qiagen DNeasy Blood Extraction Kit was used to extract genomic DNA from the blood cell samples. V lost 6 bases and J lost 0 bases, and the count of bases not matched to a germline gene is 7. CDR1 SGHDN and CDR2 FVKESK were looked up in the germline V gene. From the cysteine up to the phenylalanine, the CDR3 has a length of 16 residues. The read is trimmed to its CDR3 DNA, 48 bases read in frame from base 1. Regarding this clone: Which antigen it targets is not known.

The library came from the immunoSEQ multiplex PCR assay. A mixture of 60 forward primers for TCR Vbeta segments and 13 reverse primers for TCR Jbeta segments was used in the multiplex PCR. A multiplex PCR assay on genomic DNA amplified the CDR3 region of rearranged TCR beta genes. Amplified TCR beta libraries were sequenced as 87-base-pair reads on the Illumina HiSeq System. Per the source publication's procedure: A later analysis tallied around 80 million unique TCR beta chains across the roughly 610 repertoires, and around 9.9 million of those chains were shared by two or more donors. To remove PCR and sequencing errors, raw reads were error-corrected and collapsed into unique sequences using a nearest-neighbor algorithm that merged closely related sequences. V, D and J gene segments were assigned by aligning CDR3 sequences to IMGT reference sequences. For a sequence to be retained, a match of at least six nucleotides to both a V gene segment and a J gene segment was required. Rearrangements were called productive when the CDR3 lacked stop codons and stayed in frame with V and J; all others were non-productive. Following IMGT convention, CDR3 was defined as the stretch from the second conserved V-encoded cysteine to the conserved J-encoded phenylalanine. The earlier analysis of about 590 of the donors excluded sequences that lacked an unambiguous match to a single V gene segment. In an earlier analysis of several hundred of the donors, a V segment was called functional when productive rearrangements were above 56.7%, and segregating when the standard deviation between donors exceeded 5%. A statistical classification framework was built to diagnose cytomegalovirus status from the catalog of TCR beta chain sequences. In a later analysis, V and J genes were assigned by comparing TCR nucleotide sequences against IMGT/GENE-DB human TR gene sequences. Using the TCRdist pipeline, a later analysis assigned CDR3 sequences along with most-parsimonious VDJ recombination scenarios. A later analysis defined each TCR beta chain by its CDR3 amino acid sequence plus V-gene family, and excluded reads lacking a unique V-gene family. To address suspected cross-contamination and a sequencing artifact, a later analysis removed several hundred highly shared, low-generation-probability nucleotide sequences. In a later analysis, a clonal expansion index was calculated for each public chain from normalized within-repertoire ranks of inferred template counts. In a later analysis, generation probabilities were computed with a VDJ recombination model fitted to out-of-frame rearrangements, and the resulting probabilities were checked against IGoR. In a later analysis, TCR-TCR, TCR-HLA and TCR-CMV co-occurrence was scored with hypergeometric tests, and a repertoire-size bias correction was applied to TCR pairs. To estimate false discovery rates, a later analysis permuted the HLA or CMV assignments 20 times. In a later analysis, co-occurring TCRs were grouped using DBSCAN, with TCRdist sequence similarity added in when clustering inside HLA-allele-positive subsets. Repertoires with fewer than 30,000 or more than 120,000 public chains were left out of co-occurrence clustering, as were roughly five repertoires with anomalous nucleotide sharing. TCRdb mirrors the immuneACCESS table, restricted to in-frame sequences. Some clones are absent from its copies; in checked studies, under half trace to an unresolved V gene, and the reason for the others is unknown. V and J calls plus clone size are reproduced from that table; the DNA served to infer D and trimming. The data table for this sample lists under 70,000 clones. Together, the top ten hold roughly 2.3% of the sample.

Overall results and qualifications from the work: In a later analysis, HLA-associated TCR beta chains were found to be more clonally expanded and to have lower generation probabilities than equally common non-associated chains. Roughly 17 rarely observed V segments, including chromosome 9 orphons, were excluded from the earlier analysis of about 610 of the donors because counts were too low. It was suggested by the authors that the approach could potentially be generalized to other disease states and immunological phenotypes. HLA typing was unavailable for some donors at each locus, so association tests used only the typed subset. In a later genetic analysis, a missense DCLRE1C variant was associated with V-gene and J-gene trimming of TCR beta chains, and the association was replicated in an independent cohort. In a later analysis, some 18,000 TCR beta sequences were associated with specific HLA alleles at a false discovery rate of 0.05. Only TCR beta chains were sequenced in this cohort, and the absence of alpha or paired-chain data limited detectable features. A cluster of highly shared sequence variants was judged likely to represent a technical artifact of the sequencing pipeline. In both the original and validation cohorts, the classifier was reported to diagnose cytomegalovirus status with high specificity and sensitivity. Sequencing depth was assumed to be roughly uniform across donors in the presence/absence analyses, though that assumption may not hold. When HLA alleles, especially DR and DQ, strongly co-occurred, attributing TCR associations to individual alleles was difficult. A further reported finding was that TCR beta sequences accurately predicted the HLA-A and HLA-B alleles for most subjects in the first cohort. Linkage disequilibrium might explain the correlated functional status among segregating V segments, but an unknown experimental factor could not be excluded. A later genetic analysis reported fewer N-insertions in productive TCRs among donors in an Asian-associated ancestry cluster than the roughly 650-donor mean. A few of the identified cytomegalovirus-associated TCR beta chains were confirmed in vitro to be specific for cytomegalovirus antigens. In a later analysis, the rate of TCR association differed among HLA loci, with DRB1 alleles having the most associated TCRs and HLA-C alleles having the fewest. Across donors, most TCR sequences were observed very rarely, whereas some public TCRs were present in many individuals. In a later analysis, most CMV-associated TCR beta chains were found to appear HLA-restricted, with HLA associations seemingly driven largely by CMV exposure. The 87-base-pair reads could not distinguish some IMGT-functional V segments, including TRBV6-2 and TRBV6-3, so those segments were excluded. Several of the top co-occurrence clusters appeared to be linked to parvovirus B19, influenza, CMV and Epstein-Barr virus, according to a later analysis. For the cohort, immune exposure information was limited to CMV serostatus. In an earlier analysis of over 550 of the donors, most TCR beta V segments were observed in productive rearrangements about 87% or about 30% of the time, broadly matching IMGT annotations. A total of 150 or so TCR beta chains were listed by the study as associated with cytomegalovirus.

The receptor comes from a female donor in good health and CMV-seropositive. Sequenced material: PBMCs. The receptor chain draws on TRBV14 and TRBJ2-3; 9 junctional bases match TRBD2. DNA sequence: TGTGCCAGCAGACCGGGAGCGGGAGGAAGCACAGATACGCAGTATTTT. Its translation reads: CASRPGAGGSTDTQYF.